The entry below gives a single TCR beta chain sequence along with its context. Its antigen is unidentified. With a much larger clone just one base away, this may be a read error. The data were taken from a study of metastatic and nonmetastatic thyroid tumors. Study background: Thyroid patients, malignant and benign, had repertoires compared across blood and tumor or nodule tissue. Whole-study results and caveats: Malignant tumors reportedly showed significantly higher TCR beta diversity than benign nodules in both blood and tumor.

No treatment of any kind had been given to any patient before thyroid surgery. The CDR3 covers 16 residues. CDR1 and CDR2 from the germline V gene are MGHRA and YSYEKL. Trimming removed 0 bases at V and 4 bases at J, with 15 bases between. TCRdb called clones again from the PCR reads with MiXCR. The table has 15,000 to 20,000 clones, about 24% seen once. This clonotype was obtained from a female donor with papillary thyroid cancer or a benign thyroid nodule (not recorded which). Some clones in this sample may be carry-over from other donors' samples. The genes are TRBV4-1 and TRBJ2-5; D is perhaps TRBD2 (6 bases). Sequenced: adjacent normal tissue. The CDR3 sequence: CASSQDSHLGGETQYF. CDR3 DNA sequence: TGCGCCAGCAGCCAAGATTCCCATCTGGGGGGAGAGACCCAGTACTTC.